These 15 T cell receptor beta chains came from one sample sequenced in a study of blood T cell repertoires in COVID-19. Assay used: immunoSEQ multiplex PCR; TCRdb lists only in-frame clones, some missing. The sample contains more than 200,000 clones, about 89% of which appear only once. The sequenced sample consisted of PBMCs or T cells enriched from blood (not recorded which). Receptor source: a woman in her 30s who had recovered from COVID-19.

The rearrangement uses TRBV9 and TRBJ1-1; D ambiguous. Deletions cut 4 bases from V and 3 bases from J, with 10 bases between. The CDR3 extends over 13 amino acids. Germline CDR1 and CDR2: SGDLS and YYNGEE. CDR3 DNA sequence: TGTGCCAGCAGCCCGAGGGCGTACACTGAAGCTTTCTTT. It yields the protein CASSPRAYTEAFF.

CDR3 nucleotide sequence: TGTGCCAGCAGCTTAGTCAGCCTAGGCGTGGATGGCTACACCTTC. Encoded protein: CASSLVSLGVDGYTF. The J gene is TRBJ1-2, the V gene TRBV7-9; unclear D gene. The CDR3 runs 15 residues. CDR1 and CDR2 (germline): SEHNR, FQNEAQ (reference sequence). V lost 1 base and J lost 6, with 15 bases in between. Drawing the rest from reference TRBV7-9 and TRBJ1-2, the complete variable domain is DTGVSQNPRHKITKRGQNVTFRCDPISEHNRLYWYRQTLGQGPEFLTYFQNEAQLEKSRLLSDRFSAERPKGSFSTLEIQRTEQGDSAMYLCASSLVSLGVDGYTFGSGTRLTVV.

The CDR3 reads CASSPGTDNQPQHF. The DNA of the CDR3 is TGTGCCAGCAGCCCTGGGACAGATAATCAGCCCCAGCATTTT. The chain is built from TRBV7-2 and TRBJ1-5; 7 positions agree with TRBD1. This CDR3 is built from 14 residues. CDR1 SGHTA and CDR2 FQGNSA come from the germline V gene. The V segment lost 5 bases and the J segment 4 bases; nucleotides outside the gene matches: 5.

The rearrangement links TRBV6-5 to TRBJ1-1, with D perhaps TRBD1 (5 bases). The CDR3 extends over 13 amino acids. Trimming removed 6 bases at V and 1 base at J, with 9 bases between. Germline V gene data show CDR1 as MNHEY and CDR2 as SVGAGI. Written as DNA, the CDR3 is TGTGCCAGCAGACATGACAGGAACACTGAAGCTTTCTTT. As protein: CASRHDRNTEAFF.

This sequence joins TRBV19 and TRBJ2-3; maybe TRBD1 (5 bases). The V and J ends lost 6 bases and 0 bases respectively, with 13 bases between them. The CDR3 sequence is 15 residues long. Germline-derived CDR1 and CDR2 are LNHDA and SQIVND (reference sequence). CDR3 in amino acids: CASRRQSSSTDTQYF. The CDR3 DNA reads as TGTGCCAGTAGGAGACAGTCATCTAGCACAGATACGCAGTATTTT.

This sequence joins TRBV2 and TRBJ1-2; 9 nucleotides agree with TRBD1. The germline V gene has CDR1 SNHLY and CDR2 FYNNEI. Germline trimming cut 6 bases from V and 5 bases from J; bases unmatched to any gene: 7. The CDR3 contains 14 residues. The CDR3 nucleotides read TGTGCCAGCAGCGATGACAGGGGGACTTATGGCTACACCTTC. Its translation is CASSDDRGTYGYTF.

CDR3 region: CASSLDRYYNSPLHF. As DNA, the CDR3 is TGTGCCAGCAGCTTAGACAGATACTATAATTCACCCCTCCACTTT. This chain connects TRBV11-2 to TRBJ1-6; D uncertain. Germline V lookup: CDR1 SGHAT, CDR2 FQNNGV. V was shortened by 0 bases and J by 3 bases, with 6 bases between the two germline ends. The CDR3 length is 15 residues. Supplemented by reference TRBV11-2 and TRBJ1-6, the full variable domain reads EAGVAQSPRYKIIEKRQSVAFWCNPISGHATLYWYQQILGQGPKLLIQFQNNGVVDDSQLPKDRFSAERLKGVDSTLKIQPAKLEDSAVYLCASSLDRYYNSPLHFGNGTRLTVT.

V gene TRBV28 combines with J gene TRBJ1-4; D call uncertain. Germline V gene lookup returns CDR1 MDHEN and CDR2 SYDVKM. This CDR3 is 16 amino acids long. Trimming cost V 5 bases and J 8 bases, with 21 bases left between them. The CDR3: CASSQTRVGNREKLFF. CDR3 nucleotide sequence: TGTGCCAGCAGTCAGACTCGAGTGGGTAATAGGGAAAAACTGTTTTTT. Using reference TRBV28 and TRBJ1-4 for the parts outside the CDR3, the full variable domain is DVKVTQSSRYLVKRTGEKVFLECVQDMDHENMFWYRQDPGLGLRLIYFSYDVKMKEKGDIPEGYSVSREKKERFSLILESASTNQTSMYLCASSQTRVGNREKLFFGSGTQLSVL.

The rearrangement links TRBV6-5 to TRBJ2-1; perhaps TRBD1 as D (5 bases). The V and J ends lost 5 bases and 3 bases respectively, with 11 bases between them. CDR3 length equals 14 residues. In germline, CDR1 is MNHEY, CDR2 SVGAGI. The CDR3 loop reads CASSQGSNYNEQFF. The CDR3 DNA follows: TGTGCCAGCAGTCAGGGCAGTAACTACAATGAGCAGTTCTTC.

The chain uses TRBV19 and TRBJ1-1; D ambiguous. V lost 1 base and J lost 1, with 4 bases in between. This CDR3 contains 13 residues. Per germline, CDR1 LNHDA and CDR2 SQIVND (reference sequence). The CDR3 loop reads CASSIAWNTEAFF. CDR3 coding DNA: TGTGCCAGTAGTATAGCATGGAACACTGAAGCTTTCTTT.

CDR3 coding DNA: TGTGCCAGCAGTGAGTGGGGTCAGGGGCTACGCTACACCTTC. Translation: CASSEWGQGLRYTF. The chain links TRBV25-1 to TRBJ1-2; D is possibly TRBD1 (6 bases). Looked up from germline, CDR1 is MGHDK and CDR2 is SYGVNS. The V and J ends lost 3 bases and 9 bases respectively, with 17 bases between them. This CDR3 spans 14 amino acids.

J is TRBJ1-2 and V is TRBV28, with D possibly TRBD1 on 6 matching bases. This CDR3 region has 12 residues. Germline V gives CDR1 MDHEN, CDR2 SYDVKM. Trimming left V 8 bases short and J 7 bases short, with 14 bases between. CDR3 sequence: CASGTGIGGYTF. The DNA for the CDR3 is TGTGCCAGCGGTACAGGGATCGGTGGCTACACCTTC.

DNA of the CDR3: TGCGCCAGCAGCTCCCCGGGATTAGCGGGTCGTGATGGATTCTTC. Translation gives CASSSPGLAGRDGFF. The rearrangement links TRBV5-1 to TRBJ2-1; TRBD2 matches at 7 bases. The V gene end was trimmed by 3 bases and the J gene end by 16 bases; junction bases not matched to a gene: 19. The CDR3 spans 15 residues. The V gene's germline CDR1 is SGHRS and CDR2 YFSETQ.

This chain connects TRBV6-5 to TRBJ2-7, with 8 bases identical to TRBD1. Trimming removed 4 bases from V and 3 bases from J; junction bases left unmatched: 5. This CDR3 is 14 amino acids long. Germline assignment: CDR1 MNHEY and CDR2 SVGAGI. The CDR3 DNA sequence: TGTGCCAGCAGTTTGGACAGGGATTTCTACGAGCAGTACTTC. Translating gives CASSLDRDFYEQYF.

The CDR3 loop is CASSLSGSGHEQYF. The CDR3, as DNA: TGTGCCAGCAGCTTGAGCGGGAGTGGCCACGAGCAGTACTTC. The chain employs TRBV11-2 and TRBJ2-7; 8 bases map to TRBD2. The CDR3 covers 14 residues. Germline V gene lookup returns CDR1 SGHAT and CDR2 FQNNGV. V lost 3 bases and J lost 5; bases outside the gene matches: 6.